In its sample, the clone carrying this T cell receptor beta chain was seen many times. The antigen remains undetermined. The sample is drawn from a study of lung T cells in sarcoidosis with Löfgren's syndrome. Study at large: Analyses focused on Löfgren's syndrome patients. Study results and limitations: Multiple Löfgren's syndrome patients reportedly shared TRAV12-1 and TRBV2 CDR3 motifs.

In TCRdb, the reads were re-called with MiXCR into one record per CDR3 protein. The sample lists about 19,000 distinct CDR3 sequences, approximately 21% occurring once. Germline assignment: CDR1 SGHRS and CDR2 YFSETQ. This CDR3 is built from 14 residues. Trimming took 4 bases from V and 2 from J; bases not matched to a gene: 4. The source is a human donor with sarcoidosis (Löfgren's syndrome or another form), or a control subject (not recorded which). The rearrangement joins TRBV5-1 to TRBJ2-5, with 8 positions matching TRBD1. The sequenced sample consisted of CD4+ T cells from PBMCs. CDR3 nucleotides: TGCGCCAGCAGCACGGGACAGGTACAAGAGACCCAGTACTTC. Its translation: CASSTGQVQETQYF.